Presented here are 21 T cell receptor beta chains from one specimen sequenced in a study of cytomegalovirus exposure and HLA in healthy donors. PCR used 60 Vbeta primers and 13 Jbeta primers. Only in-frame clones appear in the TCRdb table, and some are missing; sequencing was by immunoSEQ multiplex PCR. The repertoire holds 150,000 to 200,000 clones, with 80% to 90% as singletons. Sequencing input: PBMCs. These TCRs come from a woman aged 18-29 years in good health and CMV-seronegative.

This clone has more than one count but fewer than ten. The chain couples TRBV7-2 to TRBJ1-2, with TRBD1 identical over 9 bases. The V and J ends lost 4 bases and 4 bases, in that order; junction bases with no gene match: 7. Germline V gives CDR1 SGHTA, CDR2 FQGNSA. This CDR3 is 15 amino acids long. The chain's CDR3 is CASSYGTGTSYGYTF. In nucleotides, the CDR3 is TGTGCCAGCAGCTACGGGACAGGGACGAGCTATGGCTACACCTTC.

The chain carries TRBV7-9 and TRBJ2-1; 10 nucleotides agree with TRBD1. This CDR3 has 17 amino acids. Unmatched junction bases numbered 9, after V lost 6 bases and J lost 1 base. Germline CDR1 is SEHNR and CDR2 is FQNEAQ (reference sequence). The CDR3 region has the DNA TGTGCCAGCAGTCGTACGACAGGGGGCAGGTCCTACAATGAGCAGTTCTTC. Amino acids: CASSRTTGGRSYNEQFF.

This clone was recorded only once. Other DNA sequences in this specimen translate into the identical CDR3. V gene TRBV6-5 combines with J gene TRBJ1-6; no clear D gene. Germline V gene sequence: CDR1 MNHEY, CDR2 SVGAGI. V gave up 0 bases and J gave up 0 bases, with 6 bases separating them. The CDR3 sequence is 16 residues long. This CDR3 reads CASSYSGSSYNSPLHF. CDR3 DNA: TGTGCCAGCAGTTACTCTGGGAGCTCCTATAATTCACCCCTCCACTTT.

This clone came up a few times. The CDR3, as DNA: TGTGCCAGCAGTGAAGGAGGGAGGAACACTGAAGCTTTCTTT. Translated: CASSEGGRNTEAFF. The rearrangement uses TRBV6-1 and TRBJ1-1; the D is unclear. The CDR3 runs 14 residues. CDR1 and CDR2 from the germline V gene are MNHNS and SASEGT. The V end was cut by 1 base, the J end by 1 base, with 7 bases between.

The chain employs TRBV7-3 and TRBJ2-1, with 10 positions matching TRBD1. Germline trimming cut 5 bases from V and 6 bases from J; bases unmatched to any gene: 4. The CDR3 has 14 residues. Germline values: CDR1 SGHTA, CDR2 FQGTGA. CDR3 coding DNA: TGTGCCAGCAGCCCAGGACAGGGGGTCAATGAGCAGTTCTTC. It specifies CASSPGQGVNEQFF. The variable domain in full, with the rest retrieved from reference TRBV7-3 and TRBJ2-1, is GAGVSQTPSNKVTEKGKYVELRCDPISGHTALYWYRQSLGQGPEFLIYFQGTGAADDSGLPNDRFFAVRPEGSVSTLKIQRTERGDSAVYLCASSPGQGVNEQFFGPGTRLTVL.

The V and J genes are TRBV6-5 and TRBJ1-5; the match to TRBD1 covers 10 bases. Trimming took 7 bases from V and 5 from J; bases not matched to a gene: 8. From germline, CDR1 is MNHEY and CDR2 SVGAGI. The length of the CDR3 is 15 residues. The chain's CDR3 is CASTVTGGMHQPQHF. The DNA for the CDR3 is TGTGCCAGCACCGTGACAGGGGGCATGCATCAGCCCCAGCATTTT.

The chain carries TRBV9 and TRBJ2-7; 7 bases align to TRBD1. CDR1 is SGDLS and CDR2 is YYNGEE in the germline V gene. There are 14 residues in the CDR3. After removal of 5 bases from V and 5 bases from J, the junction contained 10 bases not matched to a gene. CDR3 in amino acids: CASSESPQGDEQYF. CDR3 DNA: TGTGCCAGCAGTGAAAGCCCCCAGGGGGACGAGCAGTACTTC.

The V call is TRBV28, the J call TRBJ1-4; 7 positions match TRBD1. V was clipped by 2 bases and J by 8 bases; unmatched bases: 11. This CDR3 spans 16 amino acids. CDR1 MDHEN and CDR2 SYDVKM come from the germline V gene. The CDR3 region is CASSLPRQGRGEKLFF. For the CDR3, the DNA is TGTGCCAGCAGTTTACCTAGACAGGGTAGGGGGGAAAAACTGTTTTTT.

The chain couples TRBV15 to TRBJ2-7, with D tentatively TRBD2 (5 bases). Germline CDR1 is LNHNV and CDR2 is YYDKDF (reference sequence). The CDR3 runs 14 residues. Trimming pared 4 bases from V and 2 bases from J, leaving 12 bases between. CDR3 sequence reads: CATSIPSSPYEQYF. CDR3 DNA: TGTGCCACCAGCATTCCTAGCTCGCCCTACGAGCAGTACTTC.

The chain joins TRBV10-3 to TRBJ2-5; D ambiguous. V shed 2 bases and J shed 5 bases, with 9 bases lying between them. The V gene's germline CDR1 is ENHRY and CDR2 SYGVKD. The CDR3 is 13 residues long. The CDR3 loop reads CAISEAMEETQYF. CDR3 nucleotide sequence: TGTGCCATCAGTGAGGCGATGGAGGAGACCCAGTACTTC.

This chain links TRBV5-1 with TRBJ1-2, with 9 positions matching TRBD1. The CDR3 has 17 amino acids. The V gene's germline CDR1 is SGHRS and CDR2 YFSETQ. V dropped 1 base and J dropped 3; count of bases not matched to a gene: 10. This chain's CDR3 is CASSLSGTGRGYYGYTF. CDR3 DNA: TGCGCCAGCAGCTTGAGTGGGACAGGGAGGGGGTACTATGGCTACACCTTC.

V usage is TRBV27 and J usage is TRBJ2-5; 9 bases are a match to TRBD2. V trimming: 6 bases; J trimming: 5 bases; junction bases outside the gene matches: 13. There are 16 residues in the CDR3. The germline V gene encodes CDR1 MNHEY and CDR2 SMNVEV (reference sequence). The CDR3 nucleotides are TGTGCCAGCAGGGTACTGACTAGCGGAGGGCGGGAGACCCAGTACTTC. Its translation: CASRVLTSGGRETQYF.

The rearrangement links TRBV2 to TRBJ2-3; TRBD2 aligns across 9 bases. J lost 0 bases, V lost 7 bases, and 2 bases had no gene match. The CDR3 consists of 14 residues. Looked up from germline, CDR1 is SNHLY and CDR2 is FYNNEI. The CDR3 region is CASNLAGSTDTQYF. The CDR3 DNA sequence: TGTGCCAGCAATCTAGCGGGGAGCACAGATACGCAGTATTTT.

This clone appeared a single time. This CDR3 is CASSPEGPGGANVLTF. The CDR3 nucleotides read TGTGCCAGCTCACCAGAGGGTCCAGGTGGGGCCAACGTCCTGACTTTC. The chain combines TRBV18 with TRBJ2-6, with D possibly TRBD2 on 5 matching bases. The germline CDR1 and CDR2 sequences are KGHSH and LQKENI. V lost 2 bases and J lost 3, with 11 bases in between. CDR3 length equals 16 residues.

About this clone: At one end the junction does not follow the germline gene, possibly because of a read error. DNA of the CDR3: TGTTCCAGCAGCCCCCAGTATGAGCAGTATTTT. It yields the protein CSSSPQYEQYF. The J gene is TRBJ2-3, the V gene TRBV7-9; D not resolved. The CDR3 has 11 residues. From germline, CDR1 is SEHNR and CDR2 FQNEAQ (reference sequence).

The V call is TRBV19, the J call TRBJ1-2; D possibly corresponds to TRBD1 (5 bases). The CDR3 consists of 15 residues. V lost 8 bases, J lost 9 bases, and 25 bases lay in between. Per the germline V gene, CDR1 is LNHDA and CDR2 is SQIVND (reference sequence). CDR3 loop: CASSPGKGEVSRYTF. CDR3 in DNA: TGTGCCAGTTCGCCGGGTAAAGGGGAAGTTAGTCGCTACACCTTC.

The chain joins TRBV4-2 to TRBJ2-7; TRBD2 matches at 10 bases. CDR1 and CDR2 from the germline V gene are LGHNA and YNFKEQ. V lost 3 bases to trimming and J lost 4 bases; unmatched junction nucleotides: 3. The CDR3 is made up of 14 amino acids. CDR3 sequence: CASSHTSGEYEQYF. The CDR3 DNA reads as TGTGCCAGCAGCCATACTAGCGGGGAATACGAGCAGTACTTC.

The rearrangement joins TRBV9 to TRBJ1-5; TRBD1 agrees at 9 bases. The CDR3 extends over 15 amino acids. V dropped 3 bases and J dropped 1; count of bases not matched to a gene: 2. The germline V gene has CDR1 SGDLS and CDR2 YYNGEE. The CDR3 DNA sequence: TGTGCCAGCAGCGGCGGACAGGGGAGCAATCAGCCCCAGCATTTT. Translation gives CASSGGQGSNQPQHF.

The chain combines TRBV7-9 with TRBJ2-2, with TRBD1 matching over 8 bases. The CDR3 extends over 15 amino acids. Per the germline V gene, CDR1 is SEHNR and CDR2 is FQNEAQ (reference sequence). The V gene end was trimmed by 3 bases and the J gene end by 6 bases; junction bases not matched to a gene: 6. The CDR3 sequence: CASSLAGGRAGELFF. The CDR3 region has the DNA TGTGCCAGCAGCTTGGCAGGGGGCAGGGCCGGGGAGCTGTTTTTT.

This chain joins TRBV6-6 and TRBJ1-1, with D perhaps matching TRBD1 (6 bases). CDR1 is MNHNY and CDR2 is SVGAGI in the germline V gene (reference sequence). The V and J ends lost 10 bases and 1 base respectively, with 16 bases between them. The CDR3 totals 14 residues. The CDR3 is CATTRQETNTEAFF. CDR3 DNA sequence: TGTGCCACTACACGACAGGAGACGAACACTGAAGCTTTCTTT.

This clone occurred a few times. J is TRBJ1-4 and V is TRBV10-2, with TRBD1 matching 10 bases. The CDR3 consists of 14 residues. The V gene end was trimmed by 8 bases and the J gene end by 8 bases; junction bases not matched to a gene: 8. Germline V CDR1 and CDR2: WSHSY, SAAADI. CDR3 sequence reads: CASQETGGREKLFF. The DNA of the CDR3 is TGCGCCAGCCAGGAGACAGGGGGCAGGGAAAAACTGTTTTTT.